Described below is a single T cell receptor beta chain sequence and its context. The sample originates from a study of blood T cell repertoires in COVID-19. Germline CDR1 reads LNHDA; CDR2 reads SQIVND (reference sequence). V shed 7 bases and J 1 base; nucleotides not matched to a gene: 8. The CDR3 length is 15 residues. Study processing details: From reference gene primer amplification, estimates of nucleated cell counts were derived. The repertoire was sequenced with immunoSEQ multiplex PCR; TCRdb's copy has only in-frame clones and lacks some. For V, J and clone size, that table is used; D and trimming come from the DNA. Seen here are 270,000 or so clones, about 88% observed once, and the top ten hold 3.5% to 5%.

The specimen sequenced was peripheral blood. This receptor was identified in a woman in her 40s who had recovered from COVID-19. The chain couples TRBV19 to TRBJ2-3; TRBD1 matches 7 bases. CDR3 sequence: CASKGGDRGTDTQYF. In nucleotides, the CDR3 is TGTGCCAGTAAAGGAGGAGACAGGGGCACAGATACGCAGTATTTT. The full variable domain, completed using reference TRBV19 and TRBJ2-3, is DGGITQSPKYLFRKEGQNVTLSCEQNLNHDAMYWYRQDPGQGLRLIYYSQIVNDFQKGDIAEGYSVSREKKESFPLTVTSAQKNPTAFYLCASKGGDRGTDTQYFGPGTRLTVL.